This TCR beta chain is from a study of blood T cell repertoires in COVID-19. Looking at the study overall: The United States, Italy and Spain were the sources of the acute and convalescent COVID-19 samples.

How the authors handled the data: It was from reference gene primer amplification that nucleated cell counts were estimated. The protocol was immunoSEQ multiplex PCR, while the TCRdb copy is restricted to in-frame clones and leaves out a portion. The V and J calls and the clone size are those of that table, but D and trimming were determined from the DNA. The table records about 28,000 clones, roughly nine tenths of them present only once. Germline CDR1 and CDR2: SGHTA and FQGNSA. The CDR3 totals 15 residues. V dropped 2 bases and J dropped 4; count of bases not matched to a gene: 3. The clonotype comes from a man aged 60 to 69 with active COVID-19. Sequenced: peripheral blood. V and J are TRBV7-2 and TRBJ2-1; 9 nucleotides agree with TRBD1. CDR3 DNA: TGTGCCAGCAGCTTAACGGGACAGGGTTACAATGAGCAGTTCTTC. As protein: CASSLTGQGYNEQFF.